A single T cell receptor beta chain is shown here with its context. The antigen is undetermined. One junction end does not reproduce the germline sequence, and a read error may be involved. The data are from a study of cytomegalovirus exposure and HLA in healthy donors. Germline CDR1 is MDHEN and CDR2 is SYDVKM. The CDR3 is 15 amino acids. Study-wide findings and caveats: Among TCR sequences, most were rare, though some public TCRs appeared in many donors.

PCR primers comprised 60 Vbeta and 13 Jbeta primers. The assay was immunoSEQ multiplex PCR, and TCRdb's table has in-frame clones only and misses some. The sample data list around 78,000 clones. The TCR comes from a man aged 18 to 29 in good health and CMV-seropositive. Specimen: PBMCs. J is TRBJ2-1 and V is TRBV28; TRBD2 matches 8 bases. The CDR3 loop is CASFSGDNSDNEQFF. The CDR3 nucleotides read TGTGCCAGCTTTAGCGGGGATAACTCCGACAATGAGCAGTTCTTC.